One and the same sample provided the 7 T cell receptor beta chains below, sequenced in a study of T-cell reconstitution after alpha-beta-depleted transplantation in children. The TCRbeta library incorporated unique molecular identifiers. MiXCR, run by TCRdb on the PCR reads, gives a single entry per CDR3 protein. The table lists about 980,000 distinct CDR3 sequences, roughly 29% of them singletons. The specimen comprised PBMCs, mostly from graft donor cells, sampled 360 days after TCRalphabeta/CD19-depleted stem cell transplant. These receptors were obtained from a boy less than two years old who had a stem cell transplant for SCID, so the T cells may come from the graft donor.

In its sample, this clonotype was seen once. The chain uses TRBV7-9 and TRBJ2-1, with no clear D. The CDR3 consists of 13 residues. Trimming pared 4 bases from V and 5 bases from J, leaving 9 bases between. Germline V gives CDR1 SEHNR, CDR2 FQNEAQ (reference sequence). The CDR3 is CASSSPLDNEQFF. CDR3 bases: TGTGCCAGCAGCTCACCACTGGACAATGAGCAGTTCTTC. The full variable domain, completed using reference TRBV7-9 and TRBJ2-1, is DTGVSQNPRHKITKRGQNVTFRCDPISEHNRLYWYRQTLGQGPEFLTYFQNEAQLEKSRLLSDRFSAERPKGSFSTLEIQRTEQGDSAMYLCASSSPLDNEQFFGPGTRLTVL.

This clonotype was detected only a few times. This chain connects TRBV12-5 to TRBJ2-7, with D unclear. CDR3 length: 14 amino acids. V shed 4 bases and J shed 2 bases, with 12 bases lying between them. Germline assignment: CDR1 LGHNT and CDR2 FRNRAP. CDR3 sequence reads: CASGSSSLPYEQYF. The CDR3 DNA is TGTGCTAGTGGTTCCTCAAGTCTACCCTACGAGCAGTACTTC.

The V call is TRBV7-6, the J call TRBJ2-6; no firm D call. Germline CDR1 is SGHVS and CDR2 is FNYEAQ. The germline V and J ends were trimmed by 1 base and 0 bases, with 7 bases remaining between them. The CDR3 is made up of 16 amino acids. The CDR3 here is CASSLEVYSGANVLTF. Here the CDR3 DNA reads TGTGCCAGCAGCTTAGAGGTCTACTCTGGGGCCAACGTCCTGACTTTC.

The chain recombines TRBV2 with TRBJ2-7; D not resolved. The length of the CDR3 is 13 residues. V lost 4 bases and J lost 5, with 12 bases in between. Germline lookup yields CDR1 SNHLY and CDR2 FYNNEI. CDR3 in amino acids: CASSVTAVHEQYF. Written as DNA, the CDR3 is TGTGCCAGCAGTGTCACGGCAGTCCACGAGCAGTACTTC.

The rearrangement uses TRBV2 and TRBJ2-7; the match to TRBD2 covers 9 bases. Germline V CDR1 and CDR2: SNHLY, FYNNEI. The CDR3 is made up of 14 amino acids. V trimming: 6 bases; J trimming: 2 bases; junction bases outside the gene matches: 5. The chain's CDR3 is CASSLAGNTYEQYF. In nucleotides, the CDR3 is TGTGCCAGCAGCCTAGCGGGGAATACCTACGAGCAGTACTTC.

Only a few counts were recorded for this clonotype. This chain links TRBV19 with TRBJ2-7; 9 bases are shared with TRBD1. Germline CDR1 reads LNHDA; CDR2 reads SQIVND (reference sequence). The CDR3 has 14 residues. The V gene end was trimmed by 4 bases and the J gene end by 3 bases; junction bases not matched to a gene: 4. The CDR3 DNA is TGTGCCAGTAGTAGAGGACAGGGGCACTACGAGCAGTACTTC. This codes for CASSRGQGHYEQYF. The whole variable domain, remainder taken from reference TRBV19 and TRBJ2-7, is DGGITQSPKYLFRKEGQNVTLSCEQNLNHDAMYWYRQDPGQGLRLIYYSQIVNDFQKGDIAEGYSVSREKKESFPLTVTSAQKNPTAFYLCASSRGQGHYEQYFGPGTRLTVT.

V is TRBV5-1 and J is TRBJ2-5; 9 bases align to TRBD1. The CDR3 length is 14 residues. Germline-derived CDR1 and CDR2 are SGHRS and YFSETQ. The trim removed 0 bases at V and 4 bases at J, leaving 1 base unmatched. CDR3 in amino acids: CASSLGDRVETQYF. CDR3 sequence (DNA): TGCGCCAGCAGCTTGGGGGACAGGGTAGAGACCCAGTACTTC.